This TCR beta chain was sequenced for a study of T cell responses to AZD1222 COVID-19 vaccine. Generated by immunoSEQ multiplex PCR, the TCRdb table keeps only in-frame clones and is missing some. Of about 59,000 clones listed, nearly 90% are singletons. Germline V CDR1 and CDR2: SGHAT, FQNNGV. Losses at the gene ends were 5 bases for V and 3 bases for J; bases not matched to a gene: 15. The CDR3 totals 17 residues. The sequencing here drew on peripheral blood, taken 28 days after the second AZD1222 dose. This receptor was identified in an adult who received the AZD1222 COVID-19 vaccine. The chain combines TRBV11-2 with TRBJ2-7; TRBD2 agrees at 8 bases. CDR3: CASSPPAGLENNYEQYF. The DNA of the CDR3 is TGTGCCAGCAGCCCCCCTGCGGGACTAGAGAATAACTACGAGCAGTACTTC. The full variable domain, rest sourced from reference TRBV11-2 and TRBJ2-7, is EAGVAQSPRYKIIEKRQSVAFWCNPISGHATLYWYQQILGQGPKLLIQFQNNGVVDDSQLPKDRFSAERLKGVDSTLKIQPAKLEDSAVYLCASSPPAGLENNYEQYFGPGTRLTVT.